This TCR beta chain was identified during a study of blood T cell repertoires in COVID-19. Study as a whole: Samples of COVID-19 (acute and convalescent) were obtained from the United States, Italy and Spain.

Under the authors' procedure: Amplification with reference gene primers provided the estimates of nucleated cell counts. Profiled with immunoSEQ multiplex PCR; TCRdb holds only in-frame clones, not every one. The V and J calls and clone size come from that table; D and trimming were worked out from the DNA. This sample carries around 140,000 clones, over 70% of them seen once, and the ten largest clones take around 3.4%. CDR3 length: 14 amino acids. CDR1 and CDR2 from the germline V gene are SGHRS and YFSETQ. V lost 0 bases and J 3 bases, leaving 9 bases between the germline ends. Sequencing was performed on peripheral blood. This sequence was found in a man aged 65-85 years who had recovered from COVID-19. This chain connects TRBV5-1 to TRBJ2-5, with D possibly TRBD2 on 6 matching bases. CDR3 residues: CASSLGSSEETQYF. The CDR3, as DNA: TGCGCCAGCAGCTTGGGGTCTAGCGAAGAGACCCAGTACTTC.